The next 18 T cell receptor beta chains were all read from a single sample in a study of response to subunit inactivated influenza vaccine. TCRdb reprocessed the RT-PCR reads via MiXCR and lists one record per CDR3 protein. The table shows around 750,000 distinct CDR3 sequences, with around 21% occurring only once. The sample was PBMCs from blood, taken about 5 days after vaccination. Source of these receptors: a man aged 45-60 years who received an inactivated influenza vaccine.

The chain carries TRBV5-1 and TRBJ2-2; TRBD1 agrees at 7 bases. Trimming took 5 bases from V and 7 from J; bases not matched to a gene: 5. Germline lookup yields CDR1 SGHRS and CDR2 YFSETQ. The CDR3 covers 13 residues. CDR3 sequence reads: CASSRGQGGELFF. In nucleotides, the CDR3 is TGCGCCAGCAGTAGGGGGCAAGGCGGGGAGCTGTTTTTT.

This clonotype was seen only a few times. V and J are TRBV7-8 and TRBJ2-1; the match to TRBD2 covers 9 bases. Germline V lookup: CDR1 SGHVS, CDR2 FQNEAQ. The trim removed 5 bases at V and 2 bases at J, leaving 10 bases unmatched. The CDR3 has 17 residues. The CDR3 loop reads CASSTLIAGDPYNEQFF. The CDR3 DNA is TGTGCCAGCAGCACTCTTATAGCGGGAGACCCCTACAATGAGCAGTTCTTC. The full variable domain, completed using reference TRBV7-8 and TRBJ2-1, is GAGVSQSPRYKVAKRGQDVALRCDPISGHVSLFWYQQALGQGPEFLTYFQNEAQLDKSGLPSDRFFAERPEGSVSTLKIQRTQQEDSAVYLCASSTLIAGDPYNEQFFGPGTRLTVL.

The chain couples TRBV5-1 to TRBJ1-1; tentatively, D is TRBD1 (5 bases). Trimming left V 0 bases short and J 1 base short, with 10 bases between. The CDR3 length is 15 residues. The germline V gene encodes CDR1 SGHRS and CDR2 YFSETQ. CDR3 region: CASSLDSGQNTEAFF. The CDR3 nucleotides read TGCGCCAGCAGCTTGGATTCAGGGCAGAACACTGAAGCTTTCTTT.

The chain carries TRBV20-1 and TRBJ2-1; TRBD2 matches at 10 bases. Germline assignment: CDR1 DFQATT and CDR2 SNEGSKA (reference sequence). The V gene end was trimmed by 6 bases and the J gene end by 8 bases; junction bases not matched to a gene: 13. The CDR3 is made up of 15 amino acids. CDR3 protein: CSAAQGLARVYEQFF. Written as DNA, the CDR3 is TGCAGTGCCGCCCAGGGACTAGCGAGAGTCTATGAGCAGTTCTTC.

In this sample, this clonotype turned up a few times. The chain employs TRBV6-1 and TRBJ1-2; D possibly corresponds to TRBD1 (5 bases). Germline values: CDR1 MNHNS, CDR2 SASEGT. V was shortened by 6 bases and J by 3 bases, with 17 bases between the two germline ends. The CDR3 extends over 15 amino acids. The CDR3 DNA is TGTGCCAGCAGCTCCCGCGGGGGAGCGGACTATGGCTACACCTTC. Translated, it gives CASSSRGGADYGYTF.

This clonotype was seen many times. The V gene is TRBV5-1, the J gene TRBJ2-7; no definite D call. CDR1 and CDR2 (germline): SGHRS, YFSETQ. The V gene lost 3 bases and the J gene lost 6 bases, with 10 bases spanning the gap. CDR3 length equals 12 residues. The CDR3 nucleotides read TGCGCCAGCAGCTCGGACGAAGTCGAGCAGTACTTC. Protein: CASSSDEVEQYF.

This clonotype was detected only a few times. The chain recombines TRBV10-3 with TRBJ2-5, with D possibly TRBD1 on 6 matching bases. Germline-derived CDR1 and CDR2 are ENHRY and SYGVKD. The V and J ends lost 7 bases and 2 bases respectively, with 14 bases between them. The CDR3 consists of 14 residues. CDR3 in DNA: TGTGCCATCAAAGGGGGAAGGGGACAAGAGACCCAGTACTTC. Protein: CAIKGGRGQETQYF.

This chain uses TRBV7-2 with TRBJ2-7; weak D call: TRBD2 (6 bases). Germline values: CDR1 SGHTA, CDR2 FQGNSA. The V and J ends lost 0 bases and 5 bases respectively, with 8 bases between them. The CDR3 totals 13 residues. DNA of the CDR3: TGTGCCAGCAGCTTAGCCGCTAGCGACGAGCAGTACTTC. It translates to CASSLAASDEQYF.

V gene TRBV28 combines with J gene TRBJ1-2; no firm D call. V lost 5 bases, J lost 6 bases, and 10 bases lay in between. CDR1 is MDHEN and CDR2 is SYDVKM in the germline V gene. The CDR3 is 12 amino acids. The DNA for the CDR3 is TGTGCCAGCAGTCCCCGGTATGATGGCTACACCTTC. It translates to CASSPRYDGYTF.

V and J are TRBV28 and TRBJ2-3; 8 nucleotides agree with TRBD2. With 7 bases clipped from V and 4 bases from J, the junction kept 10 bases outside the gene matches. From germline, CDR1 is MDHEN and CDR2 SYDVKM. This CDR3 contains 15 residues. The CDR3 nucleotides are TGTGCCAGCACCTGGACTAGCTTTAGCTCAGATACGCAGTATTTT. It is translated as CASTWTSFSSDTQYF.

On this clonotype itself: A much larger clone differs by one base, so this may be a read error. The V call is TRBV29-1, the J call TRBJ2-3; a possible D gene is TRBD1 (5 bases). This CDR3 spans 12 amino acids. V lost 5 bases and J lost 3, with 9 bases in between. Per germline, CDR1 SQVTM and CDR2 ANQGSEA. CDR3 amino acids: CSVSDKTDTQYF. In DNA form, the CDR3 reads TGCAGCGTTTCGGACAAGACAGATACGCAGTATTTT.

This chain links TRBV5-1 with TRBJ2-3; 8 bases are a match to TRBD1. Germline V gene data show CDR1 as SGHRS and CDR2 as YFSETQ. V gave up 3 bases and J gave up 0 bases; unmatched junction bases: 3. The CDR3 is made up of 15 amino acids. CDR3 in amino acids: CASSWRTGSTDTQYF. DNA for the CDR3: TGCGCCAGCAGCTGGAGGACAGGGAGCACAGATACGCAGTATTTT.

The chain has TRBV4-3 and TRBJ1-2; TRBD1 matches 8 bases. V dropped 0 bases and J dropped 3; count of bases not matched to a gene: 6. CDR3 length equals 16 residues. The V gene's germline CDR1 is LGHNA and CDR2 YSLEER. The CDR3 DNA reads as TGCGCCAGCAGCCAAGATAGGACAGGGACTCACTATGGCTACACCTTC. This sequence encodes CASSQDRTGTHYGYTF.

V usage is TRBV15 and J usage is TRBJ2-6, with 8 bases matching TRBD1. The germline CDR1 and CDR2 sequences are LNHNV and YYDKDF (reference sequence). The CDR3 sequence is 15 residues long. J was trimmed by 4 bases and V by 3 bases; bases with no gene match: 2. This chain's CDR3 is CATSRDRVGANVLTF. The CDR3 bases are TGTGCCACCAGCAGGGACAGGGTCGGGGCCAACGTCCTGACTTTC.

This chain connects TRBV20-1 to TRBJ1-2; D might be TRBD1 (6 bases). The CDR3 consists of 12 residues. CDR1 and CDR2 from the germline V gene are DFQATT and SNEGSKA (reference sequence). V was trimmed by 7 bases and J by 4 bases, leaving 13 bases between them. The CDR3 spells CSGKRGGYGYTF. In DNA, the CDR3 is TGCAGTGGGAAAAGGGGGGGCTATGGCTACACCTTC.

J is TRBJ1-2 and V is TRBV5-1; no definite D call. Trimming removed 1 base at V and 5 bases at J, with 15 bases between. The CDR3 is 15 amino acids. Germline CDR1 is SGHRS and CDR2 is YFSETQ. The CDR3 DNA is TGCGCCAGCAGCTTGACGGCAGGAGATCAATATGGCTACACCTTC. This sequence encodes CASSLTAGDQYGYTF.

The table lists this clonotype with a few counts. The chain joins TRBV3-1 to TRBJ2-2, with TRBD1 matching over 7 bases. Losses at the gene ends were 1 base for V and 3 bases for J; bases not matched to a gene: 8. Germline values: CDR1 LGHDT, CDR2 YNNKEL (reference sequence). The CDR3 has 17 residues. The chain's CDR3 is CASSQVGDRVHTGELFF. The CDR3 nucleotides read TGTGCCAGCAGCCAAGTTGGAGACAGGGTGCACACCGGGGAGCTGTTTTTT.

The rearrangement joins TRBV2 to TRBJ2-3, with 8 bases that match TRBD2. V trimming: 6 bases; J trimming: 6 bases; junction bases outside the gene matches: 2. CDR1 is SNHLY and CDR2 is FYNNEI in the germline V gene. The CDR3 runs 12 residues. The CDR3 sequence: CASSGLADTQYF. The CDR3 DNA is TGTGCCAGCAGCGGACTAGCTGATACGCAGTATTTT. Full variable domain (missing parts from reference TRBV2 and TRBJ2-3): EPEVTQTPSHQVTQMGQEVILRCVPISNHLYFYWYRQILGQKVEFLVSFYNNEISEKSEIFDDQFSVERPDGSNFTLKIRSTKLEDSAMYFCASSGLADTQYFGPGTRLTVL.